The 23 T cell receptor beta chains below all came from one sample that was sequenced in a study of T cells expressing NK-cell markers. TCRdb processed the 5' RACE reads again and assigns one entry to each CDR3 protein, with no DNA. Recorded for this sample: 500,000 to 700,000 distinct CDR3 sequences. Sequenced: blood T cells: a sorted CD56 or NKG2C T cell subset, CD4+ or CD8+ T cells, or bulk PBMC T cells (not recorded which). The receptors were gathered from a man between 18 and 29 years old in good health.

J is TRBJ1-1 and V is TRBV7-9; the D call of TRBD1 rests on TCRdb alone, since no DNA is present to check it. CDR3 length equals 16 residues. Germline lookup yields CDR1 SEHNR and CDR2 FQNEAQ (reference sequence). This CDR3 is CASSSPGQGGNTEAFF.

The chain has TRBV7-8 and TRBJ1-2; absent DNA, TCRdb's TRBD1 call cannot be checked. CDR1 is SGHVS and CDR2 is FQNEAQ in the germline V gene. This CDR3 contains 13 residues. The CDR3 region is CASSPDGGNGYTF.

The chain combines TRBV15 with TRBJ2-2; TCRdb calls TRBD2, which cannot be checked without DNA. Germline V gene data show CDR1 as LNHNV and CDR2 as YYDKDF (reference sequence). This CDR3 contains 15 residues. CDR3 sequence reads: CATRMLAGGFGELFF.

The CDR3 reads CASSLQGAQETQYF. J is TRBJ2-5 and V is TRBV6-2 or TRBV6-3; without DNA, the TCRdb call of TRBD1 cannot be checked. CDR3 size: 14 residues. Germline CDR1 and CDR2: MNHEY and SVGEGT.

V usage is TRBV15 and J usage is TRBJ2-3; TCRdb outputs TRBD1, but without DNA this stays unchecked. CDR3 length equals 16 residues. The germline CDR1 and CDR2 sequences are LNHNV and YYDKDF (reference sequence). The CDR3 spells CATSRDLGSTGLAQYF.

The gene calls are TRBV13 and TRBJ2-2. Germline V gives CDR1 PRHDT, CDR2 FYEKMQ (reference sequence). The CDR3 contains 15 residues. CDR3: CASSSQFANTGELFF.

The rearrangement links TRBV7-9 to TRBJ1-1; checking the TCRdb D call of TRBD1 is not possible without DNA. This CDR3 has 13 amino acids. CDR1 is SEHNR, CDR2 FQNEAQ, per germline (reference sequence). CDR3 residues: CASGIEGDTEAFF.

The V gene is TRBV29-1, the J gene TRBJ2-3; TCRdb returns TRBD2, unconfirmable since there is no DNA. CDR1 SQVTM and CDR2 ANQGSEA come from the germline V gene. This CDR3 is 13 amino acids long. The CDR3 is CSVGVRVTDTQYF.

The rearrangement uses TRBV12-3 or TRBV12-4 and TRBJ2-5; TCRdb's assignment of TRBD2 cannot be checked, as there is no DNA. The CDR3 length is 15 residues. The chain's CDR3 is CASSFGGGPQETQYF.

J is TRBJ2-1 and V is TRBV7-9; TCRdb outputs TRBD2, but without DNA this stays unchecked. CDR3 size: 17 residues. The V gene's germline CDR1 is SEHNR and CDR2 FQNEAQ (reference sequence). CDR3 protein: CASSPRPGTSENNEQFF.

V usage is TRBV12-3 or TRBV12-4 and J usage is TRBJ1-5. This CDR3 is built from 12 residues. This CDR3 is CASSPQMGPQHF.

The rearrangement uses TRBV12-3 or TRBV12-4 and TRBJ2-3; the D call from TCRdb, TRBD2, cannot be confirmed without DNA. The CDR3 consists of 14 residues. CDR3 in amino acids: CASSLNLAGDTQYF.

The gene calls are TRBV20-1 and TRBJ2-7; absent DNA, TCRdb's TRBD1 call cannot be checked. Germline V gene data show CDR1 as DFQATT and CDR2 as SNEGSKA (reference sequence). CDR3 length: 15 amino acids. The CDR3 sequence is CSARFIGTGFPQQYF.

This chain connects TRBV2 to TRBJ2-1; the D call of TRBD2 rests on TCRdb alone, since no DNA is present to check it. Germline assignment: CDR1 SNHLY and CDR2 FYNNEI. The CDR3 extends over 15 amino acids. CDR3 loop: CASTSGRAMIDEQFF.

The CDR3: CASLSGTGELFF. This chain joins TRBV6-5 and TRBJ2-2. From germline, CDR1 is MNHEY and CDR2 SVGAGI. This CDR3 spans 12 amino acids.

This sequence joins TRBV2 and TRBJ2-3. The CDR3 has 14 residues. The germline V gene has CDR1 SNHLY and CDR2 FYNNEI. This CDR3 is CASIAWVATDTQYF.

The V gene is TRBV10-2, the J gene TRBJ2-2; TCRdb's D call of TRBD1 is untestable without DNA. The germline gives CDR1 WSHSY, CDR2 SAAADI. The CDR3 covers 14 residues. CDR3 amino acids: CASRPTVGTGELFF.

V and J are TRBV7-2 and TRBJ2-7; absent DNA, TCRdb's TRBD1 call cannot be checked. The CDR3 extends over 13 amino acids. CDR1 and CDR2 (germline): SGHTA, FQGNSA. The CDR3 loop is CASNSQGAGEQYF.

This sequence joins TRBV29-1 and TRBJ2-1; there is no DNA to check the TCRdb D call of TRBD1. Per germline, CDR1 SQVTM and CDR2 ANQGSEA. This CDR3 is 16 amino acids long. Here the CDR3 reads CSLARWESGGWNEQFF.

The CDR3 spells CASSSGQADSPLHF. V and J are TRBV4-2 and TRBJ1-6; TCRdb names TRBD1, which stays unverified in the absence of DNA. The CDR3 runs to 14 residues. The germline V gene encodes CDR1 LGHNA and CDR2 YNFKEQ.

This sequence joins TRBV20-1 and TRBJ1-5; with no DNA, the TCRdb D assignment of TRBD1 cannot be verified. CDR1 and CDR2 (germline): DFQATT, SNEGSKA (reference sequence). The CDR3 extends over 15 amino acids. The CDR3: CSARPRTGLNQPQHF.

The chain employs TRBV10-3 and TRBJ2-1; the D gene TCRdb calls, TRBD2, cannot be checked with no DNA. The germline V gene encodes CDR1 ENHRY and CDR2 SYGVKD. The CDR3 extends over 15 amino acids. This CDR3 is CAISEGGSVYNEQFF.

V gene TRBV27 combines with J gene TRBJ2-1; TCRdb reports TRBD2, a call that lacks DNA to check it against. The CDR3 sequence is 15 residues long. Germline V gene sequence: CDR1 MNHEY, CDR2 SMNVEV (reference sequence). The CDR3 here is CASSYSGGPYNEQFF.